The 29 T cell receptor beta chains presented below share a single source sample, sequenced in a study of OX40 agonist ivuxolimab in advanced cancers. Method: immunoSEQ multiplex PCR; TCRdb's copy keeps in-frame clones and lacks some. Here the sample spans roughly 80,000 clones, roughly 90% being singletons. This specimen was CD4+ or CD8+ T cells sorted from blood, taken in a trial of the OX40 agonist ivuxolimab. Every receptor here comes from an adult with an advanced solid tumor such as melanoma, head and neck, liver or kidney cancer.

This clone was counted once. The chain combines TRBV5-1 with TRBJ2-2; D is tentatively TRBD1 or TRBD2 (5 bases each). Trimming took 0 bases from V and 6 from J, leaving 15 bases between them. CDR1 SGHRS and CDR2 YFSETQ come from the germline V gene. This CDR3 comprises 16 residues. In DNA, the CDR3 is TGCGCCAGCAGCTTGGCAATGGGACCCATGCCCGGGGAGCTGTTTTTT. As protein: CASSLAMGPMPGELFF.

This rearrangement joins TRBV27 to TRBJ1-2, with 7 bases identical to TRBD1. The ends lost 6 bases at V and 6 bases at J; junction bases unmatched: 7. Germline V gene data show CDR1 as MNHEY and CDR2 as SMNVEV (reference sequence). There are 13 residues in the CDR3. The CDR3 nucleotides read TGTGCCAGCAGCCGCACAGGGGTGAATGGCTACACCTTC. This sequence encodes CASSRTGVNGYTF.

V is TRBV6-1 and J is TRBJ2-2; 12 nucleotides align to TRBD2. The CDR3 is 17 residues long. Germline-derived CDR1 and CDR2 are MNHNS and SASEGT. The V and J ends lost 1 base and 5 bases, in that order; junction bases with no gene match: 5. The CDR3 reads CASSEVVLAGGTGELFF. The CDR3 DNA reads TGTGCCAGCAGTGAAGTAGTACTAGCGGGAGGTACCGGGGAGCTGTTTTTT.

This chain joins TRBV19 and TRBJ1-5; D unclear. CDR1 is LNHDA, CDR2 SQIVND, per germline (reference sequence). V lost 5 bases and J lost 0, with 14 bases in between. The CDR3 extends over 16 amino acids. This chain's CDR3 is CASSPGFGDSNQPQHF. The DNA for the CDR3 is TGTGCCAGTAGTCCTGGGTTCGGGGATAGCAATCAGCCCCAGCATTTT.

The chain couples TRBV7-9 to TRBJ2-2; the D is unclear. In germline, CDR1 is SEHNR, CDR2 FQNEAQ (reference sequence). V lost 5 bases and J lost 5, with 12 bases in between. The CDR3 spans 14 residues. The CDR3 spells CASSQGWGTGELFF. CDR3 DNA sequence: TGTGCCAGCAGCCAAGGGTGGGGAACCGGGGAGCTGTTTTTT.

V is TRBV9 and J is TRBJ1-2; tentative D call: TRBD1 (6 bases). Germline CDR1 is SGDLS and CDR2 is YYNGEE. This CDR3 is built from 14 residues. The V gene lost 3 bases and the J gene lost 1 base, with 10 bases spanning the gap. CDR3 sequence (DNA): TGTGCCAGCAGCGGAAACAGGGTTAACTATGGCTACACCTTC. It translates to CASSGNRVNYGYTF. Full variable domain (missing parts from reference TRBV9 and TRBJ1-2): DSGVTQTPKHLITATGQRVTLRCSPRSGDLSVYWYQQSLDQGLQFLIQYYNGEERAKGNILERFSAQQFPDLHSELNLSSLELGDSALYFCASSGNRVNYGYTFGSGTRLTVV.

The genes are TRBV7-2 and TRBJ2-2; D could derive from TRBD1 or TRBD2 (5 bases each). The V end was cut by 1 base, the J end by 0 bases, with 9 bases between. The CDR3 has 16 amino acids. From germline, CDR1 is SGHTA and CDR2 FQGNSA. The CDR3 loop reads CASSLVRGANTGELFF. The DNA for the CDR3 is TGTGCCAGCAGCTTAGTGAGGGGCGCGAACACCGGGGAGCTGTTTTTT. The full variable domain, rest sourced from reference TRBV7-2 and TRBJ2-2, is GAGVSQSPSNKVTEKGKDVELRCDPISGHTALYWYRQSLGQGLEFLIYFQGNSAPDKSGLPSDRFSAERTGGSVSTLTIQRTQQEDSAVYLCASSLVRGANTGELFFGEGSRLTVL.

The J gene is TRBJ2-7, the V gene TRBV7-9; no clear D. V lost 2 bases to trimming and J lost 1 base, with 6 bases between them. Germline assignment: CDR1 SEHNR and CDR2 FQNEAQ (reference sequence). This CDR3 has 13 residues. The DNA of the CDR3 is TGTGCCAGCAGCTTAATGCAGTCCTACGAGCAGTACTTC. Translated: CASSLMQSYEQYF.

The chain couples TRBV28 to TRBJ2-1; TRBD2 matches 8 bases. The germline gives CDR1 MDHEN, CDR2 SYDVKM. This CDR3 has 15 residues. The V segment lost 6 bases and the J segment 7 bases; nucleotides outside the gene matches: 11. In nucleotides, the CDR3 is TGTGCCAGCAGAGACGGGAGGGCCGGGGGAAATGAGCAGTTCTTC. It translates to CASRDGRAGGNEQFF.

The chain carries TRBV15 and TRBJ1-1; D perhaps matches TRBD1 (5 bases). Deletions cut 0 bases from V and 9 bases from J, with 14 bases between. The length of the CDR3 is 14 residues. CDR1 is LNHNV and CDR2 is YYDKDF in the germline V gene (reference sequence). CDR3 sequence: CATSRDPGAKKAFF. Written as DNA, the CDR3 is TGTGCCACCAGCAGAGATCCCGGGGCAAAAAAAGCTTTCTTT.

Here the CDR3 DNA reads TGTGCCAGCAGTCCGGAGGGGGCTCTTAATTCACCCCTCCACTTT. It translates to CASSPEGALNSPLHF. The V and J genes are TRBV6-5 and TRBJ1-6, with 7 bases aligning to TRBD1. The CDR3 spans 15 residues. Germline loops: CDR1 MNHEY, CDR2 SVGAGI. V shed 5 bases, J shed 6 bases, and the junction held 7 bases outside the gene matches.

This clone was observed once. The chain employs TRBV9 and TRBJ2-7; unclear D gene. CDR3 length: 13 amino acids. The germline CDR1 and CDR2 sequences are SGDLS and YYNGEE. Trimming took 0 bases from V and 5 from J, leaving 9 bases between them. Here the CDR3 reads CASSVGLWDEQYF. Here the CDR3 DNA reads TGTGCCAGCAGCGTAGGACTGTGGGACGAGCAGTACTTC.

The chain has TRBV7-2 and TRBJ2-7; TRBD1 might be the D (6 bases). CDR1 SGHTA and CDR2 FQGNSA come from the germline V gene. The CDR3 is made up of 14 amino acids. Trimming shortened V by 2 bases and J by 2 bases, and 10 bases separated the two germline ends. CDR3 bases: TGTGCCAGCAGCTTAACGCAGGGGCCCTACGAGCAGTACTTC. The encoded protein is CASSLTQGPYEQYF.

This chain joins TRBV30 and TRBJ2-1, with a weak D call TRBD1 (6 bases). Germline CDR1 GTSNPN, CDR2 SVGIG (reference sequence). This CDR3 comprises 15 residues. V was clipped by 4 bases and J by 1 base, with 14 bases between them. Here the CDR3 DNA reads TGTGCCTGGACCTATCTAGGACAGTCCTACAATGAGCAGTTCTTC. As protein: CAWTYLGQSYNEQFF.

V is TRBV7-8 and J is TRBJ2-3; tentative D call: TRBD2 (6 bases). CDR3 length: 17 amino acids. Germline CDR1 SGHVS, CDR2 FQNEAQ. V dropped 5 bases and J dropped 2 bases, with 20 bases sitting between them. The CDR3 reads CASSPDRGAGFTDTQYF. CDR3 sequence (DNA): TGTGCCAGCAGCCCAGATCGGGGAGCGGGCTTCACAGATACGCAGTATTTT. Looking up the rest from reference TRBV7-8 and TRBJ2-3 gives the full variable domain: GAGVSQSPRYKVAKRGQDVALRCDPISGHVSLFWYQQALGQGPEFLTYFQNEAQLDKSGLPSDRFFAERPEGSVSTLKIQRTQQEDSAVYLCASSPDRGAGFTDTQYFGPGTRLTVL.

The chain employs TRBV10-2 and TRBJ1-4; 9 bases line up with TRBD1. This CDR3 is built from 14 residues. V shed 8 bases and J 5 bases; nucleotides not matched to a gene: 6. Looked up from germline, CDR1 is WSHSY and CDR2 is SAAADI. As DNA, the CDR3 is TGCGCCAGCCTCGGGACAGGGCAAAATGAAAAACTGTTTTTT. Translation: CASLGTGQNEKLFF.

This clone was detected once. V usage is TRBV7-9 and J usage is TRBJ1-5; D unclear. This CDR3 is built from 12 residues. From germline, CDR1 is SEHNR and CDR2 FQNEAQ (reference sequence). Between the trimmed V and J ends, which lost 1 base and 9 bases, there was a span of 7 bases. CDR3 DNA: TGTGCCAGCAGCTTAGAGCGAGGGCCCCAGCATTTT. Amino acid sequence: CASSLERGPQHF.

The chain links TRBV5-3 to TRBJ2-7; 7 bases are a match to TRBD1. TRBV5-3 is labeled an ORF, and its function is uncertain. The trim removed 0 bases at V and 5 bases at J, leaving 5 bases unmatched. The CDR3 sequence is 14 residues long. CDR3 DNA: TGTGCCAGAAGCTTGGAACAGGGGAGTCACGAGCAGTACTTC. It translates to CARSLEQGSHEQYF.

The chain combines TRBV5-1 with TRBJ2-1, with TRBD2 matching 13 bases. The V and J ends lost 3 bases and 10 bases, in that order; junction bases with no gene match: 4. The CDR3 has 14 residues. In germline, CDR1 is SGHRS, CDR2 YFSETQ. The CDR3 coding sequence is TGCGCCAGCAGCTCGGGACTAGCGGGAAGGGAGCAGTTCTTC. Residues: CASSSGLAGREQFF.

This chain links TRBV25-1 with TRBJ1-4; 10 nucleotides align to TRBD1. This CDR3 is built from 17 residues. The V gene end was trimmed by 1 base and the J gene end by 5 bases; junction bases not matched to a gene: 7. The V gene's germline CDR1 is MGHDK and CDR2 SYGVNS. CDR3 sequence (DNA): TGTGCCAGCAGTGAATCCAAAGGGACAGGGGTCAATGAAAAACTGTTTTTT. It translates to CASSESKGTGVNEKLFF. The complete variable domain, with remaining parts taken from reference TRBV25-1 and TRBJ1-4, reads EADIYQTPRYLVIGTGKKITLECSQTMGHDKMYWYQQDPGMELHLIHYSYGVNSTEKGDLSSESTVSRIRTEHFPLTLESARPSHTSQYLCASSESKGTGVNEKLFFGSGTQLSVL.

The J gene is TRBJ2-7, the V gene TRBV5-1; weak D call: TRBD1 (6 bases). With 0 bases removed from V and 3 bases from J, the gap between germline ends came to 10 bases. CDR3 length: 14 amino acids. CDR1 SGHRS and CDR2 YFSETQ come from the germline V gene. The CDR3 coding sequence is TGCGCCAGCAGCTTGGAGGGACACCTCTACGAGCAGTACTTC. This translates into CASSLEGHLYEQYF.

This rearrangement joins TRBV10-3 to TRBJ2-7, with a tentative D call TRBD1 (7 bases). Trimming cost V 4 bases and J 4 bases, with 14 bases left between them. The CDR3 contains 14 residues. Germline V lookup: CDR1 ENHRY, CDR2 SYGVKD. The CDR3 protein is CAISVRDSSYEQYF. The CDR3, as DNA: TGTGCCATCAGTGTGCGGGACAGTTCTTACGAGCAGTACTTC.

The CDR3 region has the DNA TGTGCCAGCAGCGCAGGGATTCCACCCCTCCACTTT. Translating it yields CASSAGIPPLHF. The rearrangement links TRBV9 to TRBJ1-6; maybe TRBD1 (5 bases). V dropped 3 bases and J dropped 11 bases, with 9 bases sitting between them. Per the germline V gene, CDR1 is SGDLS and CDR2 is YYNGEE. This CDR3 has 12 residues. The full variable domain, rest sourced from reference TRBV9 and TRBJ1-6, is DSGVTQTPKHLITATGQRVTLRCSPRSGDLSVYWYQQSLDQGLQFLIQYYNGEERAKGNILERFSAQQFPDLHSELNLSSLELGDSALYFCASSAGIPPLHFGNGTRLTVT.

The chain employs TRBV10-2 and TRBJ1-4; maybe TRBD1 (6 bases). CDR3 length: 14 residues. Germline assignment: CDR1 WSHSY and CDR2 SAAADI. Trimming stripped 3 bases from V and 7 bases from J, with 12 bases between. DNA of the CDR3: TGCGCCAGCAGTGAAGGGGGGTCTTTTGAAAAACTGTTTTTT. It translates to CASSEGGSFEKLFF.

The chain employs TRBV5-1 and TRBJ2-7; D possibly corresponds to TRBD1 (5 bases). The CDR3 runs to 15 residues. The V gene's germline CDR1 is SGHRS and CDR2 YFSETQ. V lost 2 bases and J 6 bases, leaving 18 bases between the germline ends. CDR3 in DNA: TGCGCCAGCAGCTTCAGGGTTGACCTCTCCAGCGAGCAGTACTTC. Encoded protein: CASSFRVDLSSEQYF.

The V and J genes are TRBV6-6 and TRBJ2-7, with a tentative D call TRBD1 (6 bases). Trimming took 6 bases from V and 2 from J, leaving 14 bases between them. CDR1 and CDR2 from the germline V gene are MNHNY and SVGAGI (reference sequence). The CDR3 is 14 amino acids. CDR3 sequence: CASRKQGGPYEQYF. The CDR3, as DNA: TGTGCCAGCAGAAAACAGGGCGGCCCCTACGAGCAGTACTTC.

V usage is TRBV5-1 and J usage is TRBJ2-1; TRBD2 matches 11 bases. CDR1 is SGHRS, CDR2 YFSETQ, per germline. This CDR3 is built from 15 residues. V lost 2 bases to trimming and J lost 9 bases; unmatched junction nucleotides: 7. In DNA form, the CDR3 reads TGCGCCAGCAGCTTTGGGACTAGCGGCGACGGTGAGCAGTTCTTC. Its translation: CASSFGTSGDGEQFF.

This clone was recorded only once. V gene TRBV9 combines with J gene TRBJ2-3; D unclear. Trimming left V 0 bases short and J 0 bases short, with 8 bases between. This CDR3 spans 15 amino acids. Looked up from germline, CDR1 is SGDLS and CDR2 is YYNGEE. CDR3 nucleotide sequence: TGTGCCAGCAGCGTAGTTGGGCAGAGCACAGATACGCAGTATTTT. This gives the protein CASSVVGQSTDTQYF.

The V gene is TRBV6-6, the J gene TRBJ2-7; 9 bases match TRBD1. The CDR3 extends over 15 amino acids. Germline CDR1 reads MNHNY; CDR2 reads SVGAGI (reference sequence). Trimming at V came to 0 bases and at J to 3 bases, leaving 3 bases not matched to a gene. CDR3 protein: CASSYSPGQGYEQYF. The CDR3 DNA follows: TGTGCCAGCAGTTACTCCCCGGGACAGGGCTACGAGCAGTACTTC.